This TCR beta chain was captured in a study of cytomegalovirus exposure and HLA in healthy donors. This clone was detected a few times. Its antigen is unknown. PCR employed 60 Vbeta and 13 Jbeta primers. Profiled with immunoSEQ multiplex PCR; TCRdb holds only in-frame clones, not every one. Of around 150,000 clones in the sample, over 60% were seen once. There are 14 residues in the CDR3. Germline CDR1 SEHNR, CDR2 FQNEAQ (reference sequence). V shed 2 bases, J shed 4 bases, and the junction held 2 bases outside the gene matches. Broader study findings: Later analysis showed TCR association rates varying by HLA locus, highest for DRB1 and lowest for HLA-C. The productive fraction for most TCR beta V segments was about 87% or about 30% in an earlier analysis. Some V segments could not be told apart, so they were left out, TRBV6-2 and TRBV6-3 among them.

This sequence was found in a man aged 35 to 55 in good health and CMV-seronegative. The sequenced sample consisted of PBMCs. This sequence joins TRBV7-9 and TRBJ2-3; 8 nucleotides match TRBD2. The CDR3 protein is CASSLSGSADTQYF. CDR3 sequence (DNA): TGTGCCAGCAGCTTAAGCGGGAGTGCAGATACGCAGTATTTT.